This TCR beta chain derives from a study of blood T cell repertoires in COVID-19 (dated by TCRdb to the early 2020s). About the full investigation: Samples from collaborators originated in the United States, Italy and Spain and spanned both the acute and convalescent phases of COVID-19. The prospective study material was composed of cDNA or gDNA derived from T cells, B-cell-depleted T cells, or PBMCs. Deeply sampled blood TCRbeta repertoires from subjects exposed to, actively infected with, or recovered from COVID-19 were included in the dataset. The repertoires were made available in a free public database intended to serve as a resource for research on the immune response to SARS-CoV-2. The samples were drawn from two sources: the first 160 participants of the ongoing ImmuneRACE study, and over 1,000 subjects contributed by 6 global collaborators. The sample metadata nearly always contained a de-identified subject ID, COVID-19 status, age in years and sex. Where available, HLA class I and class II types were obtained from metadata supplied by the sample provider rather than from assay-based typing. Overall study results and their limits: Clinical and demographic metadata were provided uncurated, with the amount varying by source and participant.

Whole blood was collected in K2EDTA tubes by collaborating institutions according to the institutions' own protocols. For TCRbeta analysis, collaborators shipped samples in one of three forms: frozen whole blood, isolated PBMCs, or DNA extracted from either of those sample types. The immunoSEQ Assay, a bias-controlled multiplex PCR, was used to amplify TCRbeta CDR3 regions from genomic DNA. Regarding the original processing steps: The number of nucleated cells in each sample was estimated by amplification of reference gene primers within the assay. Sequence reads were collapsed and filtered to measure the absolute abundance of every unique TCRbeta CDR3 rearrangement. For each sample, productive Simpson clonality was calculated as the square root of Simpson's diversity index across productive rearrangements. Here the immuneACCESS table is served through TCRdb, limited to in-frame sequences with V and J called. Missing clones are a known gap in these copies; in checked studies unresolved V genes cover under half, and the rest lacks a known reason. That table is the source of V, J and clone size, and D and trimming were worked out from the DNA. This sample is represented by 200,000 or so clones; more than 80% of them were singletons. The ten most abundant clones make up about 10% of the sample.

Remarks on this clone: This clone's antigen is unknown. No quality values exist for individual bases; no much larger clone is one base distant.

The germline V gene (reference sequence) yields LGHDT for CDR1 and YNNKEL for CDR2. From the cysteine through the phenylalanine, the CDR3 covers 15 amino acids. Only CDR3 DNA is held: 45 bases, read in frame from base 1. V has 1 base trimmed and J has 6 bases trimmed; junction bases matching no gene number 7. Sequenced sample: peripheral blood. The chain was built from TRBV3-1 (or the pseudogene TRBV3-2) and TRBJ1-2, and 8 junctional nucleotides match TRBD1. The receptor was derived from a woman aged 80 or over with acute or convalescent COVID-19. The CDR3 protein: CASSQADRDRDGYTF. The nucleotide sequence is given as TGTGCCAGCAGCCAAGCGGACAGGGATCGGGATGGCTACACCTTC.